This TCR beta chain was observed in a study of cytomegalovirus exposure and HLA in healthy donors. The length of the CDR3 is 15 residues. The germline gives CDR1 SGHNT, CDR2 YENEEA. Trimming shortened V by 5 bases and J by 6 bases, and 16 bases separated the two germline ends. PCR used 60 Vbeta primers and 13 Jbeta primers. Sequenced by immunoSEQ multiplex PCR; TCRdb stores in-frame clones only, minus some. The table shows more than 95,000 clones, with roughly 76% occurring only once. The study's findings and limits: Accurate predictions that matched the HLA-A and HLA-B alleles of most subjects were reportedly made from TCR beta sequences.

As to this clone: What it binds is not known.

This sequence originates from a woman aged 45-65 years in good health and CMV-seronegative. The chain combines TRBV11-3 with TRBJ2-2, with D possibly matching TRBD2 (6 bases). The specimen sequenced was PBMCs. CDR3 sequence: CASSPGGGGAGELFF. In DNA, the CDR3 is TGTGCCAGCAGCCCAGGTGGGGGAGGCGCCGGGGAGCTGTTTTTT.